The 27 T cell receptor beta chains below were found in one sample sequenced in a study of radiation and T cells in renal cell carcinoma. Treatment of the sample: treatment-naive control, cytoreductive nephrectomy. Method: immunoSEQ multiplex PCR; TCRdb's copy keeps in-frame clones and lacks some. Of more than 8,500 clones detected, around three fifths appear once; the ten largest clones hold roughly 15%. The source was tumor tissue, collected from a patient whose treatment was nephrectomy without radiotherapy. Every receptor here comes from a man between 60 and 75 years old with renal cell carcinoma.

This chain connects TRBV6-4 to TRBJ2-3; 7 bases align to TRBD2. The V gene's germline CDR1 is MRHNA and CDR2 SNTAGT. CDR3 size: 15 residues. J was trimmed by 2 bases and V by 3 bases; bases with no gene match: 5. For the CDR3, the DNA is TGTGCCAGCAGTGAGTCGGGGGGAGCCACAGATACGCAGTATTTT. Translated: CASSESGGATDTQYF.

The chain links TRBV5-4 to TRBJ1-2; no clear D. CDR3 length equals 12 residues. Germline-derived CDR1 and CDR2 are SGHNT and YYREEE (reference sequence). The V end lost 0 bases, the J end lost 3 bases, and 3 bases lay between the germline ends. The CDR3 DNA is TGTGCCAGCAGCTTGGATGACTATGGCTACACCTTC. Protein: CASSLDDYGYTF.

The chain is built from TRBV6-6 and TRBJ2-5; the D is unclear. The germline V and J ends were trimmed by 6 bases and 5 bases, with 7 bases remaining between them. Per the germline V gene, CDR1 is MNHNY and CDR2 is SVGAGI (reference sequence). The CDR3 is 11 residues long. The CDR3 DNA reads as TGTGCCAGCAGCCTGTCTGAGACCCAGTACTTC. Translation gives CASSLSETQYF.

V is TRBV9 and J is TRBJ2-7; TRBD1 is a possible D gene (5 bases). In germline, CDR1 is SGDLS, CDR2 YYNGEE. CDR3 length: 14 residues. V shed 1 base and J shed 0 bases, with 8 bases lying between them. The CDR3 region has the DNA TGTGCCAGCAGCGTATTGGACAACTCCTACGAGCAGTACTTC. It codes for CASSVLDNSYEQYF.

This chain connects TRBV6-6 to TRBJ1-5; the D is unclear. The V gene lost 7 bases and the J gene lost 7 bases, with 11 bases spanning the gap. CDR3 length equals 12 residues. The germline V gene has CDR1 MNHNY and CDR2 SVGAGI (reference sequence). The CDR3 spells CASNPSSQPQHF. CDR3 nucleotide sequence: TGTGCCAGCAACCCCTCAAGCCAGCCCCAGCATTTT.

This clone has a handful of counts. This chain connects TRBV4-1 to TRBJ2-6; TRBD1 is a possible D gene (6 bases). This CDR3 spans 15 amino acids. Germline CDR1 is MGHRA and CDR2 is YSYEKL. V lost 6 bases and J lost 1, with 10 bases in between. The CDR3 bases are TGCGCCAGCAGTCCTACAGGGTCTGGGGCCAACGTCCTGACTTTC. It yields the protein CASSPTGSGANVLTF.

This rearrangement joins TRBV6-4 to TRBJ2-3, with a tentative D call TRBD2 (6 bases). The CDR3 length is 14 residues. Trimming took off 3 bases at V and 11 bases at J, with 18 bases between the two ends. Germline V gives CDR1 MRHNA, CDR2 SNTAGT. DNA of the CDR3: TGTGCCAGCAGTGATCCCCCCCGGGAGTATGGGCAGTATTTT. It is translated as CASSDPPREYGQYF.

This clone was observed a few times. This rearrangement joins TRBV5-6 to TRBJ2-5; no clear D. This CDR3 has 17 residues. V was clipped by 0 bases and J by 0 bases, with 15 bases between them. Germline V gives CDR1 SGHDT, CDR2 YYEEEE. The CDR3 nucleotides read TGTGCCAGCAGCTTGGAGGAGCCTAGAAGCTACCAAGAGACCCAGTACTTC. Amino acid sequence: CASSLEEPRSYQETQYF.

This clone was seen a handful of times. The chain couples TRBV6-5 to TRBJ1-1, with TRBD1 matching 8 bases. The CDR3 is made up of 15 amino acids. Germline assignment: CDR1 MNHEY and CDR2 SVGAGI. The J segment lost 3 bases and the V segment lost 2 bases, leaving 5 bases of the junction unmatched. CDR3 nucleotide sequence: TGTGCCAGCAGTTACCAGACAGGGGTCGACACTGAAGCTTTCTTT. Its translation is CASSYQTGVDTEAFF.

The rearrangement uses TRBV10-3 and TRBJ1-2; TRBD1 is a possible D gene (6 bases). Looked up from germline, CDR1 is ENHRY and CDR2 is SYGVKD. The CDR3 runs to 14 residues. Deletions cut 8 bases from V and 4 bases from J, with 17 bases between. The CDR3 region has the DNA TGTGCCATCGGGATAGGGACAAAAGCCTATGGCTACACCTTC. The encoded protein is CAIGIGTKAYGYTF.

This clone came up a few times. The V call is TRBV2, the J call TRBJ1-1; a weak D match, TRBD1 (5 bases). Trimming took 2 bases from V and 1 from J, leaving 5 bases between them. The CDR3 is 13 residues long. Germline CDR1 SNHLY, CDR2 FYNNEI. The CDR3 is CASSEQGNTEAFF. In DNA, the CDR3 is TGTGCCAGCAGTGAACAGGGGAACACTGAAGCTTTCTTT. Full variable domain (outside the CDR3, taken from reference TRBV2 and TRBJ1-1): EPEVTQTPSHQVTQMGQEVILRCVPISNHLYFYWYRQILGQKVEFLVSFYNNEISEKSEIFDDQFSVERPDGSNFTLKIRSTKLEDSAMYFCASSEQGNTEAFFGQGTRLTVV.

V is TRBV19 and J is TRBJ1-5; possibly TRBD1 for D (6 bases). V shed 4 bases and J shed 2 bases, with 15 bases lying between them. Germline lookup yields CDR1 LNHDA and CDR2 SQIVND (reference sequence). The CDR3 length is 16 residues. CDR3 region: CASSNRETFGNQPQHF. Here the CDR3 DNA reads TGTGCCAGTAGTAACAGGGAGACCTTTGGCAATCAGCCCCAGCATTTT.

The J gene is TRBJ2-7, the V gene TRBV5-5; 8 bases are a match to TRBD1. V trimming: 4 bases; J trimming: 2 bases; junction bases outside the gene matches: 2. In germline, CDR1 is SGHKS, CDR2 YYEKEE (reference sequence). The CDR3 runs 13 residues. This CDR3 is CASSQDRAYEQYF. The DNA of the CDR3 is TGTGCCAGCAGCCAGGACAGGGCCTACGAGCAGTACTTC.

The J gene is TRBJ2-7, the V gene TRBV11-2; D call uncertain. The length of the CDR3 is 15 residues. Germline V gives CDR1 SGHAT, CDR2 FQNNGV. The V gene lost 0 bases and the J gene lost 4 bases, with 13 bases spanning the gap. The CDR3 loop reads CASSLERFRLYEQYF. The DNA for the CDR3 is TGTGCCAGCAGCTTAGAAAGGTTCAGATTATACGAGCAGTACTTC.

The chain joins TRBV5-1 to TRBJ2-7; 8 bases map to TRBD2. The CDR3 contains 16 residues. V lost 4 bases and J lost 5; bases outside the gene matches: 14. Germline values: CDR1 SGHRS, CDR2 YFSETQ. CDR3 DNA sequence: TGCGCCAGCAGCGATACTGCGGGACTAGATTATCACGAGCAGTACTTC. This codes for CASSDTAGLDYHEQYF.

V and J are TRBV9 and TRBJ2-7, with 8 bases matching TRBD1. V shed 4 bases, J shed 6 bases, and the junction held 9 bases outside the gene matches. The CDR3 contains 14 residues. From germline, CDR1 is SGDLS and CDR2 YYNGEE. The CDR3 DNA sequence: TGTGCCAGCAGCCCCCGCGCAGGGGGCGGCGAGCAGTACTTC. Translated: CASSPRAGGGEQYF. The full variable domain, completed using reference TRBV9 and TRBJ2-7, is DSGVTQTPKHLITATGQRVTLRCSPRSGDLSVYWYQQSLDQGLQFLIQYYNGEERAKGNILERFSAQQFPDLHSELNLSSLELGDSALYFCASSPRAGGGEQYFGPGTRLTVT.

The CDR3 nucleotides read TGTGCCAGCAGCTTGGCGCAGGGGGCGCGAGCAGATACGCAGTATTTT. Protein product: CASSLAQGARADTQYF. The rearrangement uses TRBV7-8 and TRBJ2-3; the match to TRBD1 covers 8 bases. The CDR3 sequence is 16 residues long. V was clipped by 3 bases and J by 4 bases; unmatched bases: 9. Germline CDR1 is SGHVS and CDR2 is FQNEAQ.

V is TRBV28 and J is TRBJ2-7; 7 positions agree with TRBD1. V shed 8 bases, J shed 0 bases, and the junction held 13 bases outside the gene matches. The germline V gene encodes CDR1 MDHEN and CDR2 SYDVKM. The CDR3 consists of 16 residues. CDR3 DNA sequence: TGTGCCAGCCGGGACAGCCCACCTTTGGGCTCCTACGAGCAGTACTTC. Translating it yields CASRDSPPLGSYEQYF.

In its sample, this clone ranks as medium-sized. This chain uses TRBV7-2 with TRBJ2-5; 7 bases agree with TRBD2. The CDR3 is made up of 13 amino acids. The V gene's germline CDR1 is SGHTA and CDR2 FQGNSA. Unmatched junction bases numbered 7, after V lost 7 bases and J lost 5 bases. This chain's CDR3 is CASTPQGGETQYF. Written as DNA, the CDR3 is TGTGCCAGCACCCCCCAGGGAGGGGAGACCCAGTACTTC. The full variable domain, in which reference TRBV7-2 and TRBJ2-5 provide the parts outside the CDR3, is GAGVSQSPSNKVTEKGKDVELRCDPISGHTALYWYRQSLGQGLEFLIYFQGNSAPDKSGLPSDRFSAERTGGSVSTLTIQRTQQEDSAVYLCASTPQGGETQYFGPGTRLLVL.

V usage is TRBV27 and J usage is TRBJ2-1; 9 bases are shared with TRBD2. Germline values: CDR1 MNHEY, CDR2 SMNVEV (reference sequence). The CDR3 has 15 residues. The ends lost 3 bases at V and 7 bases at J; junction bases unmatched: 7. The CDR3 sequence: CASSFGGGAVNEQFF. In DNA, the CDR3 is TGTGCCAGCAGTTTTGGCGGGGGGGCGGTGAATGAGCAGTTCTTC.

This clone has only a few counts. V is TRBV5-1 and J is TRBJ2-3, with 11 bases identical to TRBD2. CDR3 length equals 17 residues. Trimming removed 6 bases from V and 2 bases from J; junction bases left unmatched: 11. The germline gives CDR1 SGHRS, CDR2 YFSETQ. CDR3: CASKSLAGGTFTDTQYF. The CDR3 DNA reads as TGCGCCAGCAAGAGTCTAGCGGGGGGAACTTTCACAGATACGCAGTATTTT. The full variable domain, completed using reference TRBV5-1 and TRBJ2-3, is KAGVTQTPRYLIKTRGQQVTLSCSPISGHRSVSWYQQTPGQGLQFLFEYFSETQRNKGNFPGRFSGRQFSNSRSEMNVSTLELGDSALYLCASKSLAGGTFTDTQYFGPGTRLTVL.

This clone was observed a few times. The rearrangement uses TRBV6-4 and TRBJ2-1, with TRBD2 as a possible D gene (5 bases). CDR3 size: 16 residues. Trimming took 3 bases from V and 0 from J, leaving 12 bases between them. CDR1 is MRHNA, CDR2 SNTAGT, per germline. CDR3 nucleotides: TGTGCCAGCAGTGAAAATCGGGGTTTCTCCTACAATGAGCAGTTCTTC. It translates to CASSENRGFSYNEQFF.

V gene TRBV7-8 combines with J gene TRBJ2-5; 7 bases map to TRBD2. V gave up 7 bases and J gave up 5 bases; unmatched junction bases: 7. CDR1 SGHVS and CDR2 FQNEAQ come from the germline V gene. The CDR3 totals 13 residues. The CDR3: CASTPQGGETQYF. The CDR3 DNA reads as TGTGCCAGCACCCCCCAGGGAGGGGAGACCCAGTACTTC.

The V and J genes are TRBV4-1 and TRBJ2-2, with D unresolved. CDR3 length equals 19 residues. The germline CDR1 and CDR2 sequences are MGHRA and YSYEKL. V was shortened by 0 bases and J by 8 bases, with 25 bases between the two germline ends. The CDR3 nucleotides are TGCGCCAGCAGCCAAGATCCCCCCGGCCTAATTTCCCTTCGAGGGGAGCTGTTTTTT. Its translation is CASSQDPPGLISLRGELFF.

The CDR3 region is CASSLGTGHSNQPQHF. The CDR3 DNA sequence: TGTGCCAGCAGCCTCGGGACAGGGCATAGCAATCAGCCCCAGCATTTT. The genes are TRBV7-9 and TRBJ1-5, with 9 positions matching TRBD1. Germline values: CDR1 SEHNR, CDR2 FQNEAQ (reference sequence). The V and J ends lost 5 bases and 0 bases, in that order; junction bases with no gene match: 5. This CDR3 contains 16 residues.

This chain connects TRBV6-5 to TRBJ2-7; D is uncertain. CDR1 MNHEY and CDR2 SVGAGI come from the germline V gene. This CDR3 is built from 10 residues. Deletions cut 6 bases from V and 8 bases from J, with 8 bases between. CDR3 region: CASRGFQQYF. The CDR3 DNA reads TGTGCCAGCAGGGGCTTCCAGCAGTACTTC.

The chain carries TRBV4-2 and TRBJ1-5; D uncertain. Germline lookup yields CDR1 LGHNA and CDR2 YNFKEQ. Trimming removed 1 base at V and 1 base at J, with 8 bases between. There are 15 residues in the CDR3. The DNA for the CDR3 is TGTGCCAGCAGCCAAGCGGACGGGAGCAATCAGCCCCAGCATTTT. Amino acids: CASSQADGSNQPQHF.